This paragraph reports one T cell receptor (beta chain). What it binds is not known. The TCRbeta library was prepared with unique molecular identifiers. One entry per CDR3 protein results from TCRdb running MiXCR on the PCR reads. Altogether 350,000 to 500,000 distinct CDR3 sequences are present, roughly two fifths being singletons, with the ten largest covering about 30%. This entry is derived from a study of T-cell reconstitution after alpha-beta-depleted transplantation in children. Study results and limitations: Several hundred graft clones that had expanded were reportedly the source of alpha-beta T cells about two months after transplant.

Germline V gene sequence: CDR1 SGHTA, CDR2 FQGNSA. The CDR3 totals 17 residues. Trimming took 4 bases from V and 4 from J, leaving 21 bases between them. This TCR came from a girl aged 2 to 9 with aplastic anemia, due to receive a stem cell transplant. The chain employs TRBV7-2 and TRBJ2-3; tentatively, D is TRBD2 (6 bases). This specimen consisted of PBMCs, obtained before TCRalphabeta/CD19-depleted stem cell transplant. The CDR3 spells CASSYVEGLPAPDTQYF. CDR3 coding DNA: TGTGCCAGCAGCTACGTGGAGGGCCTCCCTGCGCCAGATACGCAGTATTTT.